The clone carrying this T cell receptor (beta chain) was seen a handful of times. The sample belongs to a study of blood T cell repertoires in COVID-19. TCRdb keeps only in-frame clones here, not all; method: immunoSEQ multiplex PCR. The table has over 110,000 clones, less than 80% seen once. V was cut by 1 base and J by 7 bases, with 10 bases left in between. CDR3 size: 13 residues. The germline V gene has CDR1 LGHNA and CDR2 YSLEER. The receptor was isolated from a man aged 55-75 years with acute or convalescent COVID-19. This rearrangement joins TRBV4-3 to TRBJ1-2; D is ambiguous. Sample: peripheral blood. The DNA for the CDR3 is TGCGCCAGCAGCCAAGGCGGATTGATTGGCTACACCTTC. The encoded protein is CASSQGGLIGYTF.